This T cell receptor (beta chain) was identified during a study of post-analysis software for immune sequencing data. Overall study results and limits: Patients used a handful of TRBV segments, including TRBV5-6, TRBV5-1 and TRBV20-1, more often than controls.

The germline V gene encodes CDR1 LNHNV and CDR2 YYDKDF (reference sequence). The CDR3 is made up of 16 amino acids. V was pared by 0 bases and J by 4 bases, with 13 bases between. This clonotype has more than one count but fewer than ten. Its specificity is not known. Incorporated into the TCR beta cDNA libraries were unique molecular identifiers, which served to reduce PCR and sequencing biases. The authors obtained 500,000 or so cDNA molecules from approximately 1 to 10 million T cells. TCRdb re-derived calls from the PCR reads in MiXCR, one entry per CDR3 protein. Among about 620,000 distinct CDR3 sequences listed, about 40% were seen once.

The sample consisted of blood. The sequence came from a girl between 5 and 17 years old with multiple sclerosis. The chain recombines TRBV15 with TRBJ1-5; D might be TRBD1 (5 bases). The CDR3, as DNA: TGTGCCACCAGCAGAGATATGGGCCAGGGAAATCAGCCCCAGCATTTT. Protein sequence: CATSRDMGQGNQPQHF.